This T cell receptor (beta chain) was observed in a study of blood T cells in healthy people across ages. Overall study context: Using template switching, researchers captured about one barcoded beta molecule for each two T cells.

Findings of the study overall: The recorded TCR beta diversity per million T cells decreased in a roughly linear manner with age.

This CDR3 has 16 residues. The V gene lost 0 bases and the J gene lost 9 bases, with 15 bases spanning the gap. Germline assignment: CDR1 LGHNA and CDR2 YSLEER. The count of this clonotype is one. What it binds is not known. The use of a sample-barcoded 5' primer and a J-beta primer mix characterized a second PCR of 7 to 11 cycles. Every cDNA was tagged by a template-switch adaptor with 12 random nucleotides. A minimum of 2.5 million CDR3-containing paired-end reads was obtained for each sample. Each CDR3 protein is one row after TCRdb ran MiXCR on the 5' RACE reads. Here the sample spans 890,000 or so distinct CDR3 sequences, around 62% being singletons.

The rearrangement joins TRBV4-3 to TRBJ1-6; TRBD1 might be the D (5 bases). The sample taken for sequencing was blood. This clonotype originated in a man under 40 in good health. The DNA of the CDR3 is TGCGCCAGCAGCCAAGATGTACAGGTGGGGATTTCACCCCTCCACTTT. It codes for CASSQDVQVGISPLHF.